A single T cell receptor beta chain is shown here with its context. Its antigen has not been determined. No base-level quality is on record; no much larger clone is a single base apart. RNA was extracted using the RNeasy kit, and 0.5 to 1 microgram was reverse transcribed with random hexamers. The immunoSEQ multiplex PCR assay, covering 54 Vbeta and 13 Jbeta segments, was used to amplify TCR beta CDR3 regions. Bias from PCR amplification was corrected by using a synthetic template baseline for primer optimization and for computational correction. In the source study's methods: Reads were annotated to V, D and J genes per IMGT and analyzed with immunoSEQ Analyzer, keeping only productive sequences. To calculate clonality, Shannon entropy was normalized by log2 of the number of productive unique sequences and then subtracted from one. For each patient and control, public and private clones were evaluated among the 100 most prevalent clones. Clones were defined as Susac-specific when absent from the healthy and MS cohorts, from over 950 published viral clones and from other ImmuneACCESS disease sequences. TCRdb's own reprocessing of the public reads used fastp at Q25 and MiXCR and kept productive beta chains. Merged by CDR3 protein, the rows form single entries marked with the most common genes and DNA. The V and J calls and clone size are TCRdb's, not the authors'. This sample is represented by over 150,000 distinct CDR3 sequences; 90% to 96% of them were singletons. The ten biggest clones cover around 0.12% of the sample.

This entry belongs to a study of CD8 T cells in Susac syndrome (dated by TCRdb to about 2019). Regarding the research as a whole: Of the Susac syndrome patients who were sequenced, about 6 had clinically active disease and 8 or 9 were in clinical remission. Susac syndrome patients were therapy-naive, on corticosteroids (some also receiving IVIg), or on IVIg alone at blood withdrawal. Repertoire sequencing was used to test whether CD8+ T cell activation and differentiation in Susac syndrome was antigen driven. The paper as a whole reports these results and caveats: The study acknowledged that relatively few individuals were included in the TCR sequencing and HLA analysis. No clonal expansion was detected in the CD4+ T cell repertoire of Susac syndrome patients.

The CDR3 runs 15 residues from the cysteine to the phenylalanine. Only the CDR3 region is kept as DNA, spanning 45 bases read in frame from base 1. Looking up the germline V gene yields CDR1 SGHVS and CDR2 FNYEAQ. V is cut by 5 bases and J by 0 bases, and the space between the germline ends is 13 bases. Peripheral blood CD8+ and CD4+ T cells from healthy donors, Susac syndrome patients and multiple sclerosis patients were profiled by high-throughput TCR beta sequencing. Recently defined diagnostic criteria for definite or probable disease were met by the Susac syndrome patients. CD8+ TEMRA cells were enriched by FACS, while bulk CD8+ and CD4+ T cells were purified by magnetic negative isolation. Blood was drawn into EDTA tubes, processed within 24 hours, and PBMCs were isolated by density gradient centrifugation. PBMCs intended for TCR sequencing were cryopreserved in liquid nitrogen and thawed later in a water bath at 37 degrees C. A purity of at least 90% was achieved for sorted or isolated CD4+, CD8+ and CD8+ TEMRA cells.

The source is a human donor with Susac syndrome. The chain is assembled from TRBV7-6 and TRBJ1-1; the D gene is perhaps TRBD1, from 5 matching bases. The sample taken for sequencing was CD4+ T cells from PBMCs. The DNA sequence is TGTGCCAGCAGCCTGGGGCAGAGCATGAACACTGAAGCTTTCTTT. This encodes CASSLGQSMNTEAFF.